This passage covers 17 T cell receptor beta chains from one sample sequenced in a study of T cell repertoires in cytomegalovirus infection. These receptors are not linked to any known antigen. TCRdb itself ran the reads through MiXCR, one entry per CDR3 protein. The repertoire consists of some 920,000 distinct CDR3 sequences, with around 31% occurring once and the leading ten covering 11% to 15%. Source: cultured CD8+ T cells from PBMCs, taken from culture after CMV antigen stimulation. These receptor sequences come from a human donor in good health (CMV status not recorded). Some clones in this sample may be carry-over from other donors' samples.

Many counts were recorded for this clonotype. V gene TRBV7-6 combines with J gene TRBJ2-7; D gene uncertain. Germline V gives CDR1 SGHVS, CDR2 FNYEAQ. This CDR3 is built from 14 residues. Trimming pared 5 bases from V and 3 bases from J, leaving 14 bases between. The CDR3 loop is CASSPTTRSYEQYV. CDR3 bases: TGTGCCAGCAGCCCTACGACCCGAAGCTACGAGCAGTACGTC.

This clonotype has more than one count but fewer than ten. The V gene is TRBV12-3 or TRBV12-4, the J gene TRBJ2-3, with 8 bases matching TRBD2. The CDR3 totals 16 residues. The V and J ends lost 5 bases and 7 bases, in that order; junction bases with no gene match: 14. CDR3 protein: CASSLTPGLERYTQYF. The CDR3, as DNA: TGTGCCAGCAGTCTCACGCCGGGACTAGAGCGATATACGCAGTATTTT.

The V gene is TRBV12-3 or TRBV12-4, the J gene TRBJ2-1, with unresolved D. Trimming pared 7 bases from V and 7 bases from J, leaving 8 bases between. The CDR3 length is 11 residues. CDR3 sequence (DNA): TGTGCCAGCACCCAGGTGAATGAGCAGTTCTTC. This codes for CASTQVNEQFF.

V is TRBV15 and J is TRBJ2-4; 8 positions match TRBD1. This CDR3 contains 15 residues. V was pared by 0 bases and J by 7 bases, with 5 bases of the junction left unmatched. Germline-derived CDR1 and CDR2 are LNHNV and YYDKDF (reference sequence). CDR3 region: CATSRDAGQGNIQYF. CDR3 sequence (DNA): TGTGCCACCAGCAGAGATGCCGGACAGGGTAACATTCAGTACTTC.

On this clonotype: Germline is not matched at one junction end, which may reflect a read error. The chain employs TRBV7-8 and TRBJ1-1, with TRBD1 as a possible D gene (6 bases). This CDR3 spans 14 amino acids. Looked up from germline, CDR1 is SGHVS and CDR2 is FQNEAQ. The CDR3 DNA follows: TGTGCCTGCAGCCCCCAGGGGACGAACACTGAAGCTTTCTTT. It specifies CACSPQGTNTEAFF. The whole variable domain, filled in from reference TRBV7-8 and TRBJ1-1, reads GAGVSQSPRYKVAKRGQDVALRCDPISGHVSLFWYQQALGQGPEFLTYFQNEAQLDKSGLPSDRFFAERPEGSVSTLKIQRTQQEDSAVYLCACSPQGTNTEAFFGQGTRLTVV.

The V gene is TRBV19, the J gene TRBJ2-7; D unclear. The CDR3 contains 14 residues. Trimming took 7 bases from V and 4 from J, leaving 17 bases between them. Germline V gene lookup returns CDR1 LNHDA and CDR2 SQIVND (reference sequence). This CDR3 reads CASKLTQLDYEQYV. In DNA form, the CDR3 reads TGTGCCAGTAAGCTGACACAGCTTGATTACGAGCAGTACGTC.

Only one count was recorded for this clonotype. The chain employs TRBV27 and TRBJ1-6, with a weak D call TRBD1 (5 bases). Germline V gene lookup returns CDR1 MNHEY and CDR2 SMNVEV (reference sequence). Trimming took off 7 bases at V and 10 bases at J, with 17 bases between the two ends. The CDR3 length is 14 residues. The CDR3 loop reads CASMFGAGISPLHF. The CDR3 region has the DNA TGTGCCAGCATGTTCGGGGCAGGGATCTCACCCCTCCACTTT.

The chain recombines TRBV11-3 with TRBJ2-5, with 10 bases aligning to TRBD1. Trimming took 5 bases from V and 5 from J; bases not matched to a gene: 8. The CDR3 consists of 15 residues. Germline lookup yields CDR1 SGHNT and CDR2 YENEEA. CDR3 sequence: CASSRDRGLRETQYF. DNA of the CDR3: TGTGCCAGCAGCAGGGACAGGGGCCTCCGGGAGACCCAGTACTTC. Full variable domain (remainder filled in from reference TRBV11-3 and TRBJ2-5): EAGVVQSPRYKIIEKKQPVAFWCNPISGHNTLYWYLQNLGQGPELLIRYENEEAVDDSQLPKDRFSAERLKGVDSTLKIQPAELGDSAVYLCASSRDRGLRETQYFGPGTRLLVL.

The table lists this clonotype with many counts. This chain connects TRBV7-6 to TRBJ1-1; possibly TRBD1 for D (5 bases). The CDR3 has 13 amino acids. Germline CDR1 is SGHVS and CDR2 is FNYEAQ. The V end lost 2 bases, the J end lost 7 bases, and 11 bases lay between the germline ends. The CDR3 sequence is CASSLLGGGEAFF. CDR3 nucleotides: TGTGCCAGCAGCTTACTTGGGGGGGGTGAAGCTTTCTTT. Complete variable domain (other parts from reference TRBV7-6 and TRBJ1-1): GAGVSQSPRYKVTKRGQDVALRCDPISGHVSLYWYRQALGQGPEFLTYFNYEAQQDKSGLPNDRFSAERPEGSISTLTIQRTEQRDSAMYRCASSLLGGGEAFFGQGTRLTVV.

There are a few counts of this clonotype. V usage is TRBV6-6 and J usage is TRBJ2-3; TRBD2 matches 8 bases. The CDR3 consists of 17 residues. Looked up from germline, CDR1 is MNHNY and CDR2 is SVGAGI (reference sequence). The junction had 12 bases not matched to a gene; V was cut back by 5 bases and J by 2 bases. The CDR3 loop is CASSPFFAGGATDTQYF. In DNA form, the CDR3 reads TGTGCCAGCAGTCCCTTCTTTGCGGGGGGTGCCACAGATACGCAGTATTTT.

This clonotype turned up a few times. The CDR3, as DNA: TGTGCCAGCTCCCGGAGCGGGGCCGTGGACACCGGGGAGCTGTTTTTT. This translates into CASSRSGAVDTGELFF. The rearrangement joins TRBV19 to TRBJ2-2; TRBD2 agrees at 7 bases. This CDR3 is 16 amino acids long. CDR1 LNHDA and CDR2 SQIVND come from the germline V gene (reference sequence). J lost 3 bases, V lost 9 bases, and 13 bases had no gene match.

This clonotype was counted only a few times. The chain couples TRBV7-6 to TRBJ2-2, with D tentatively TRBD1 or TRBD2 (6 bases each). The CDR3 extends over 15 amino acids. Germline CDR1 reads SGHVS; CDR2 reads FNYEAQ. The germline V and J ends were trimmed by 6 bases and 6 bases, with 17 bases remaining between them. CDR3 protein: CASSLVLEGAGELFF. In DNA, the CDR3 is TGTGCCAGCAGTCTAGTATTGGAGGGGGCCGGGGAGCTGTTTTTT.

The chain recombines TRBV7-6 with TRBJ2-1; D gene uncertain. Germline V gene lookup returns CDR1 SGHVS and CDR2 FNYEAQ. The CDR3 is 13 amino acids. The V gene lost 0 bases and the J gene lost 6 bases, with 6 bases spanning the gap. The CDR3 here is CASSLALFNEQFF. The CDR3 DNA is TGTGCCAGCAGCTTAGCCCTTTTCAATGAGCAGTTCTTC.

The chain carries TRBV6-5 and TRBJ1-6; D remains unclear. This CDR3 comprises 15 residues. Germline V lookup: CDR1 MNHEY, CDR2 SVGAGI. Trimming cost V 7 bases and J 7 bases, with 17 bases left between them. CDR3 in DNA: TGTGCCAGCAATCCCCGGGCCTTTCCGAATTCACCCCTCCACTTT. This translates into CASNPRAFPNSPLHF.

This rearrangement joins TRBV6-2 or TRBV6-3 to TRBJ1-5, with TRBD1 identical over 8 bases. After removal of 5 bases from V and 0 bases from J, the junction contained 9 bases not matched to a gene. This CDR3 has 17 amino acids. Germline loops: CDR1 MNHEY, CDR2 SVGEGT. The CDR3 DNA follows: TGTGCCAGCAGTCTCGACCGGACAGGGACTAGCAATCAGCCCCAGCATTTT. It yields the protein CASSLDRTGTSNQPQHF.

This rearrangement joins TRBV20-1 to TRBJ1-5; D not resolved. Germline CDR1 is DFQATT and CDR2 is SNEGSKA (reference sequence). The CDR3 covers 12 residues. V lost 3 bases and J lost 4, with 7 bases in between. CDR3 DNA: TGCAGTGCTAGGTATGGGAATCAGCCCCAGCATTTT. The encoded protein is CSARYGNQPQHF.

The chain has TRBV2 and TRBJ2-1; 9 nucleotides agree with TRBD2. J gave up 7 bases and V 1 base, and 5 bases lay outside the gene matches. Germline V gene data show CDR1 as SNHLY and CDR2 as FYNNEI. The CDR3 is 15 amino acids. The CDR3 DNA is TGTGCCAGCAGTGAAGGGACTAGCGCAGATAATGAGCAGTTCTTC. This codes for CASSEGTSADNEQFF.